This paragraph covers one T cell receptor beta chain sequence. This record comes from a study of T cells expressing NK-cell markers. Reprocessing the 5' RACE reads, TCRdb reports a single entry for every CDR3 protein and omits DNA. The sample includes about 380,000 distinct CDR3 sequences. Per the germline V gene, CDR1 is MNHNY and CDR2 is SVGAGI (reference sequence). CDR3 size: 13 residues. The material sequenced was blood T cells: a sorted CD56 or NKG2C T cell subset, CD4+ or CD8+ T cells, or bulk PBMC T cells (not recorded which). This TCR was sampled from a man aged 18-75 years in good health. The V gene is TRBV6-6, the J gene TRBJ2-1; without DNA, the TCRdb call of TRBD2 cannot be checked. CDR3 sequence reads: CASRVSGGEEQFF.